Below are 10 T cell receptor beta chains sequenced from a single sample in a study of cytomegalovirus exposure and HLA in healthy donors. PCR involved 60 Vbeta and 13 Jbeta primers. Assay: immunoSEQ multiplex PCR; the TCRdb copy retains only in-frame clones and omits some. Seen here are 120,000 or so clones, about 80% observed once, and the top ten hold 3.3%. The sample taken for sequencing was PBMCs. These receptors all come from a woman aged 50 to 65 in good health and CMV-seronegative.

This clone occurred a few times. Other nucleotide sequences in the sample specify the same CDR3. V usage is TRBV25-1 and J usage is TRBJ1-2, with TRBD1 identical over 8 bases. Germline assignment: CDR1 MGHDK and CDR2 SYGVNS. Germline trimming cut 2 bases from V and 7 bases from J; bases unmatched to any gene: 0. The CDR3 contains 12 residues. Written as DNA, the CDR3 is TGTGCCAGCAGTGAAGACAGGGGTGGCTACACCTTC. It specifies CASSEDRGGYTF.

The rearrangement joins TRBV13 to TRBJ2-3, with D hard to call. Trimming shortened V by 5 bases and J by 3 bases, and 9 bases separated the two germline ends. Looked up from germline, CDR1 is PRHDT and CDR2 is FYEKMQ (reference sequence). This CDR3 comprises 13 residues. CDR3 nucleotides: TGTGCCAGCAGCACCCCTAGGACAGATACGCAGTATTTT. Protein product: CASSTPRTDTQYF.

V is TRBV4-2 and J is TRBJ2-3; a weak D match, TRBD2 (6 bases). V was cut by 1 base and J by 5 bases, with 7 bases left in between. Germline values: CDR1 LGHNA, CDR2 YNFKEQ. The CDR3 is 13 residues long. The CDR3 reads CASSQGGGDTQYF. The CDR3 coding sequence is TGTGCCAGCAGCCAAGGGGGAGGAGATACGCAGTATTTT.

V gene TRBV4-3 combines with J gene TRBJ2-7; 9 bases are shared with TRBD1. The trim removed 2 bases at V and 0 bases at J, leaving 14 bases unmatched. CDR1 and CDR2 (germline): LGHNA, YSLEER. This CDR3 contains 19 residues. Here the CDR3 DNA reads TGCGCCAGCAGCCAACGACGGACAGGGGCCTTAGCGAGCTCCTACGAGCAGTACTTC. Encoded protein: CASSQRRTGALASSYEQYF.

This chain's CDR3 is CASSPRTGHSYEQYF. The CDR3 nucleotides read TGTGCCAGCAGCCCTAGGACTGGCCACTCCTACGAGCAGTACTTC. V usage is TRBV6-5 and J usage is TRBJ2-7; tentative D call: TRBD2 (5 bases). The germline CDR1 and CDR2 sequences are MNHEY and SVGAGI. This CDR3 has 15 residues. V was shortened by 6 bases and J by 0 bases, with 15 bases between the two germline ends.

The chain uses TRBV13 and TRBJ2-1; 10 bases agree with TRBD2. Germline CDR1 reads PRHDT; CDR2 reads FYEKMQ (reference sequence). V shed 5 bases and J 5 bases; nucleotides not matched to a gene: 9. This CDR3 comprises 16 residues. The CDR3 nucleotides are TGTGCCAGCAGCCTCGGAGCGGGAGGGCCGAACAATGAGCAGTTCTTC. As protein: CASSLGAGGPNNEQFF.

This rearrangement joins TRBV27 to TRBJ2-5; D gene unclear. The closer fit of TRBJ2-7 to the DNA end suggests the J call may be wrong. This CDR3 is 14 amino acids long. The germline V gene encodes CDR1 MNHEY and CDR2 SMNVEV (reference sequence). CDR3 loop: CASSFFAGAYEQYF. CDR3 nucleotides: TGTGCCAGCAGTTTTTTTGCTGGTGCCTACGAGCAGTACTTC.

The genes are TRBV7-2 and TRBJ2-5, with a weak D call TRBD2 (5 bases). The germline CDR1 and CDR2 sequences are SGHTA and FQGNSA. Deletions cut 6 bases from V and 6 bases from J, with 14 bases between. This CDR3 spans 13 amino acids. CDR3 region: CASRPAGEKTQYF. Here the CDR3 DNA reads TGTGCCAGCAGGCCTGCTGGGGAGAAGACCCAGTACTTC.

The chain uses TRBV5-1 and TRBJ2-1; 9 nucleotides line up with TRBD2. The CDR3 length is 16 residues. Per germline, CDR1 SGHRS and CDR2 YFSETQ. V dropped 3 bases and J dropped 1; count of bases not matched to a gene: 5. The CDR3 sequence is CASSSASGASYNEQFF. The CDR3, as DNA: TGCGCCAGCAGCTCCGCTAGCGGGGCTTCCTACAATGAGCAGTTCTTC.

The V and J genes are TRBV6-5 and TRBJ2-7; 11 bases match TRBD2. The CDR3 sequence is 14 residues long. CDR1 and CDR2 (germline): MNHEY, SVGAGI. The V segment lost 6 bases and the J segment 4 bases; nucleotides outside the gene matches: 5. The CDR3 nucleotides are TGTGCCAGCAGAAGAGGGACTAGCGGTTACGAGCAGTACTTC. It is translated as CASRRGTSGYEQYF.